The 20 T cell receptor beta chains below come from one sample, sequenced in a study of T cell responses to AZD1222 COVID-19 vaccine. Clones were sequenced by immunoSEQ multiplex PCR, and TCRdb holds only the in-frame ones, with some missing. In the table there are 130,000 to 150,000 clones, 80% to 90% of which are singletons. The input for sequencing was peripheral blood, taken on day 0 of AZD1222 vaccination. The receptors here all came from an adult in good health.

This chain uses TRBV12-3 or TRBV12-4 with TRBJ1-1; D is ambiguous. The CDR3 covers 13 residues. Deletions cut 5 bases from V and 6 bases from J, with 13 bases between. The CDR3 region has the DNA TGTGCCAGCAGTCGACATGATGACTCTGAAGCTTTCTTT. It codes for CASSRHDDSEAFF.

Here the CDR3 reads CASSRGGGTGPDEQYF. As DNA, the CDR3 is TGTGCCAGCAGCCGCGGAGGTGGGACAGGGCCGGACGAGCAGTACTTC. V is TRBV5-6 and J is TRBJ2-7, with TRBD1 matching over 9 bases. After removal of 4 bases from V and 5 bases from J, the junction contained 13 bases not matched to a gene. CDR1 is SGHDT and CDR2 is YYEEEE in the germline V gene. The CDR3 extends over 16 amino acids.

The V and J genes are TRBV20-1 and TRBJ1-2; D is unresolved. The V end was cut by 3 bases, the J end by 9 bases, with 17 bases between. Germline loops: CDR1 DFQATT, CDR2 SNEGSKA (reference sequence). CDR3 length: 13 amino acids. This CDR3 is CSASSPIDRSYTF. The CDR3 coding sequence is TGCAGTGCTAGTTCGCCGATCGATAGGAGCTACACCTTC.

The chain uses TRBV10-3 and TRBJ1-5; D remains unclear. The CDR3 loop spans 15 amino acids. V dropped 2 bases and J dropped 3 bases, with 11 bases sitting between them. Germline-derived CDR1 and CDR2 are ENHRY and SYGVKD. CDR3 loop: CAISEELAVNQPQHF. The DNA of the CDR3 is TGTGCCATCAGTGAGGAACTGGCAGTCAATCAGCCCCAGCATTTT.

This clone has just one count. CDR3 amino acids: CASGTNSYNEQFF. The CDR3 DNA sequence: TGTGCCAGCGGGACAAACTCCTACAATGAGCAGTTCTTC. The J gene is TRBJ2-1, the V gene TRBV6-5; D possibly corresponds to TRBD1 (6 bases). Germline V gene lookup returns CDR1 MNHEY and CDR2 SVGAGI. The CDR3 length is 13 residues. Deletions cut 8 bases from V and 0 bases from J, with 8 bases between.

The chain combines TRBV24-1 with TRBJ2-2; D gene ambiguous. Germline V gives CDR1 KGHDR, CDR2 SFDVKD. The V end lost 4 bases, the J end lost 5 bases, and 10 bases lay between the germline ends. The CDR3 is 14 residues long. This CDR3 reads CATSEDPVTGELFF. The DNA of the CDR3 is TGTGCCACCAGTGAAGACCCAGTTACCGGGGAGCTGTTTTTT.

The chain couples TRBV29-1 to TRBJ1-2, with 9 bases aligning to TRBD1. The V gene's germline CDR1 is SQVTM and CDR2 ANQGSEA. V lost 5 bases, J lost 4 bases, and 8 bases stayed unmatched. The CDR3 has 14 amino acids. CDR3 loop: CSVSYRGRPYGYTF. The CDR3 DNA follows: TGCAGCGTTTCCTACAGGGGGCGACCCTATGGCTACACCTTC.

V and J are TRBV11-2 and TRBJ2-5, with TRBD1 matching 7 bases. Germline CDR1 is SGHAT and CDR2 is FQNNGV. The V gene end was trimmed by 1 base and the J gene end by 2 bases; junction bases not matched to a gene: 4. The CDR3 consists of 15 residues. The CDR3 region is CASSLGPGQQETQYF. The CDR3 region has the DNA TGTGCCAGCAGCTTAGGCCCGGGACAGCAAGAGACCCAGTACTTC.

The V call is TRBV4-1, the J call TRBJ2-1; 7 nucleotides match TRBD1. After removal of 6 bases from V and 0 bases from J, the junction contained 8 bases not matched to a gene. Per germline, CDR1 MGHRA and CDR2 YSYEKL. The CDR3 runs to 16 residues. The CDR3 loop reads CASSPQGESSYNEQFF. CDR3 DNA: TGCGCCAGCAGTCCCCAGGGGGAGAGCTCCTACAATGAGCAGTTCTTC.

As for this clone: Additional DNA sequences in this sample encode the identical CDR3. The V and J genes are TRBV24-1 and TRBJ2-2; D is unresolved. Trimming shortened V by 2 bases and J by 0 bases, and 6 bases separated the two germline ends. The CDR3 runs to 15 residues. Germline assignment: CDR1 KGHDR and CDR2 SFDVKD. The CDR3 here is CATSDSVTNTGELFF. The CDR3 DNA reads as TGTGCCACCAGTGATTCCGTTACGAACACCGGGGAGCTGTTTTTT.

J is TRBJ1-4 and V is TRBV7-2, with a possible D match to TRBD1 (6 bases). Germline values: CDR1 SGHTA, CDR2 FQGNSA. The CDR3 consists of 15 residues. Trimming stripped 4 bases from V and 11 bases from J, with 20 bases between. The CDR3 DNA reads as TGTGCCAGCAGCTATACGTCACTCAGGAGGGGGAAACTGTTTTTT. Translating it yields CASSYTSLRRGKLFF. Full variable domain (remainder filled in from reference TRBV7-2 and TRBJ1-4): GAGVSQSPSNKVTEKGKDVELRCDPISGHTALYWYRQSLGQGLEFLIYFQGNSAPDKSGLPSDRFSAERTGGSVSTLTIQRTQQEDSAVYLCASSYTSLRRGKLFFGSGTQLSVL.

This clone was observed once. The gene calls are TRBV6-5 and TRBJ1-3; tentative D call: TRBD1 (5 bases). Germline CDR1 MNHEY, CDR2 SVGAGI. The CDR3 extends over 13 amino acids. The germline V and J ends were trimmed by 6 bases and 5 bases, with 11 bases remaining between them. Written as DNA, the CDR3 is TGTGCCAGCAGACCGACGGGACGAAACACCATATATTTT. Encoded protein: CASRPTGRNTIYF.

This rearrangement joins TRBV7-2 to TRBJ2-1, with 7 nucleotides matching TRBD2. This CDR3 has 14 residues. CDR1 SGHTA and CDR2 FQGNSA come from the germline V gene. Trimming took 5 bases from V and 8 from J; bases not matched to a gene: 9. The CDR3 protein is CASSIQEGRDEQFF. CDR3 DNA sequence: TGTGCCAGCAGCATACAGGAGGGGAGGGATGAGCAGTTCTTC.

The rearrangement uses TRBV15 and TRBJ1-3; 7 positions agree with TRBD1. Germline CDR1 and CDR2: LNHNV and YYDKDF (reference sequence). This CDR3 region has 15 residues. V lost 9 bases, J lost 4 bases, and 12 bases stayed unmatched. For the CDR3, the DNA is TGTGCCACGAGGAACAGGGGCGGCGGGGGAAACACCATATATTTT. This translates into CATRNRGGGGNTIYF.

The genes are TRBV9 and TRBJ1-2; 11 bases agree with TRBD1. The ends lost 4 bases at V and 8 bases at J; junction bases unmatched: 10. This CDR3 region has 15 residues. Germline V gene lookup returns CDR1 SGDLS and CDR2 YYNGEE. This CDR3 is CASSSRTGGFGGYTF. Here the CDR3 DNA reads TGTGCCAGCAGCTCCCGGACAGGGGGCTTTGGGGGCTACACCTTC.

This rearrangement joins TRBV6-6 to TRBJ1-5; possible D gene TRBD1, 5 bases. The CDR3 is 12 amino acids. V was cut by 5 bases and J by 7 bases, with 9 bases left in between. Germline lookup yields CDR1 MNHNY and CDR2 SVGAGI (reference sequence). This CDR3 reads CASSPGWQPQHF. The CDR3 DNA is TGTGCCAGCAGTCCAGGGTGGCAGCCCCAGCATTTT.

This rearrangement joins TRBV6-4 to TRBJ2-3, with 11 bases identical to TRBD2. Germline V gene data show CDR1 as MRHNA and CDR2 as SNTAGT. V shed 2 bases and J 4 bases; nucleotides not matched to a gene: 2. The CDR3 extends over 15 amino acids. CDR3 residues: CASSDTSGSADTQYF. Written as DNA, the CDR3 is TGTGCCAGCAGTGACACTAGCGGGAGCGCAGATACGCAGTATTTT.

V is TRBV11-3 and J is TRBJ2-7; D ambiguous. CDR3 size: 11 residues. Germline assignment: CDR1 SGHNT and CDR2 YENEEA. V was shortened by 5 bases and J by 4 bases, with 6 bases between the two germline ends. The chain's CDR3 is CASSPGYEQYF. The CDR3 DNA sequence: TGTGCCAGCAGCCCTGGATACGAGCAGTACTTC. Full variable domain (rest looked up from reference TRBV11-3 and TRBJ2-7): EAGVVQSPRYKIIEKKQPVAFWCNPISGHNTLYWYLQNLGQGPELLIRYENEEAVDDSQLPKDRFSAERLKGVDSTLKIQPAELGDSAVYLCASSPGYEQYFGPGTRLTVT.

The J gene is TRBJ2-6, the V gene TRBV6-4; D is uncertain. V lost 5 bases, J lost 0 bases, and 8 bases lay in between. The germline V gene encodes CDR1 MRHNA and CDR2 SNTAGT. CDR3 length equals 15 residues. The CDR3 is CASSSDGSGANVLTF. The CDR3 DNA reads as TGTGCCAGCAGTTCGGACGGCTCTGGGGCCAACGTCCTGACTTTC.

V gene TRBV10-1 combines with J gene TRBJ2-2; D gene uncertain. CDR1 and CDR2 (germline): WNHNN, SYGVQD (reference sequence). Trimming cost V 9 bases and J 7 bases, with 15 bases left between them. The CDR3 has 13 residues. This chain's CDR3 is CASSPGAVGELFF. CDR3 nucleotide sequence: TGCGCCAGTAGTCCTGGTGCGGTCGGGGAGCTGTTTTTT.